This paragraph covers one TCR beta chain sequence. Antigen: not known. This sample stems from a study of a mutant IDH1 vaccine in newly diagnosed glioma. Study-level information: Vaccine dosing followed radiotherapy by 4-6 weeks, or accompanied temozolomide cycles. Overall study findings and caveats: No link was apparently found between pseudoprogression and changes in top peripheral T cell clonotypes.

Only in-frame clones appear in the TCRdb table, and some are missing; sequencing was by immunoSEQ multiplex PCR. Of 50,000 to 70,000 clones in the sample, 74% were seen once. Time point indicated: week 35, safety follow-up. Every single dose of the vaccine, 300 ug of mutant IDH1 20-mer peptide, came with topical imiquimod. Eight vaccine injections were given to patients in weeks 1, 3, 5, 7, 11, 15, 19 and 23. Germline CDR1 reads KGHSH; CDR2 reads LQKENI. This CDR3 comprises 13 residues. V shed 4 bases and J 9 bases; nucleotides not matched to a gene: 4. The sample was PBMCs, taken from a glioma patient whose treatment included an IDH1 peptide vaccine. The TCR originated in a middle-aged man with glioma. The gene calls are TRBV18 and TRBJ1-5; the match to TRBD1 covers 9 bases. The CDR3 DNA is TGTGCCAGCTCACGGACAGGGGATCCGCCCCAGCATTTT. Translation gives CASSRTGDPPQHF.